This T cell receptor beta chain was sequenced in a study of beta chain features in type 1 diabetes. Study-wide findings and caveats: Whether TCRB rearrangement is influenced by HLA type went unresolved here. Shorter TCRB CDR3s, moderately but significantly so, marked every one of the four CD4+ subsets in Type 1 diabetes patients.

Every isolated RNA sample was fully reverse transcribed, so sequencing captured expressed TCRB transcripts. Data came from immunoSEQ multiplex PCR; TCRdb stores just in-frame clones and leaves some out. The table records 300,000 to 350,000 clones, approximately 9.7% of them present only once. Naive, central memory, regulatory and stem cell-like memory cells within the CD4+ compartment were sorted using CD45RO/CCR7/CD25/CD127/CD95/CD27. V trimming: 3 bases; J trimming: 0 bases; junction bases outside the gene matches: 15. The length of the CDR3 is 19 residues. Germline V gene sequence: CDR1 KGHSH, CDR2 LQKENI. Turning to this clone: Antigen: not known.

This clonotype was sampled from a man aged 25 to 40 with type 1 diabetes. This chain joins TRBV18 and TRBJ1-1; 8 bases agree with TRBD1. Specimen: central memory CD4+ T cells from blood. The CDR3 sequence is CASSPTGTGEILMNTEAFF. The CDR3 nucleotides read TGTGCCAGCTCACCGACTGGGACAGGAGAGATACTAATGAACACTGAAGCTTTCTTT.